A single TCR beta chain is shown here with its context. Its antigen is unknown. The record originates from a study of cytomegalovirus exposure and HLA in healthy donors. Whole-study results and caveats: Sequencing depth across donors, presence/absence analyses assumed, was roughly uniform. In a later analysis, V- and J-gene trimming of beta chains associated with a DCLRE1C missense variant, replicated independently.

PCR used 60 Vbeta primers and 13 Jbeta primers. Repertoires were generated with immunoSEQ multiplex PCR, while TCRdb's copy carries only in-frame clones and drops some. Here the sample spans around 150,000 clones, about three quarters being singletons. Sequenced sample: PBMCs. This TCR was sampled from a woman between 45 and 60 years old in good health and CMV-seropositive.

CDR3 nucleotide sequence: TGCGCCAGCAGCCGACAGCCAGCTCCTAATGAAAAACTGTTTTTT. Encoded protein: CASSRQPAPNEKLFF. The V gene is TRBV4-1, the J gene TRBJ1-4, with D perhaps matching TRBD1 (5 bases). Per the germline V gene, CDR1 is MGHRA and CDR2 is YSYEKL. This CDR3 is built from 15 residues. The V end lost 4 bases, the J end lost 3 bases, and 12 bases lay between the germline ends.